What follows describes a single TCR beta chain. The sample originates from a study of CD8+CD57+ T cells in acquired aplastic anemia. Genomic DNA, serving as template, underwent TCR beta VDJ and CDR3 profiling. TCRdb itself ran the reads through MiXCR, one entry per CDR3 protein. Of 150,000 to 200,000 distinct CDR3 sequences detected, 64% appear once; the ten largest clones hold roughly 46%. The CDR3 is made up of 15 amino acids. In germline, CDR1 is SGHRS, CDR2 YFSETQ. Trimming cost V 1 base and J 0 bases, with 7 bases left between them. Sequenced sample: sorted CD4+, CD8+, or CD8+CD57+ T cells (not recorded which) from PBMCs. This chain joins TRBV5-1 and TRBJ2-2; the D is unclear. The TCR comes from a human donor with severe aplastic anemia or a healthy control (not recorded which). Written as DNA, the CDR3 is TGCGCCAGCAGCTTGTTGCAGACGAACACCGGGGAGCTGTTTTTT. Translating gives CASSLLQTNTGELFF. The full variable domain, completed using reference TRBV5-1 and TRBJ2-2, is KAGVTQTPRYLIKTRGQQVTLSCSPISGHRSVSWYQQTPGQGLQFLFEYFSETQRNKGNFPGRFSGRQFSNSRSEMNVSTLELGDSALYLCASSLLQTNTGELFFGEGSRLTVL.